One TCR beta chain is described in this entry. Antigen specificity is unknown. The record originates from a study of T cell responses to AZD1222 COVID-19 vaccine. Study conclusions and caveats: Donors skewed white British and female; clonal diversity was possibly underestimated. In the spike-specific TCR repertoire, nearly half reportedly target unmutated variant regions. Researchers took repertoire samples only after the peak T cell response had come.

The data were produced by immunoSEQ multiplex PCR, yet TCRdb's version contains in-frame clones alone and is incomplete. The sample holds around 140,000 clones. This CDR3 contains 14 residues. Germline CDR1 and CDR2: SGHTA and FQGNSA. V dropped 5 bases and J dropped 2 bases, with 10 bases sitting between them. The specimen sequenced was peripheral blood. This receptor was obtained from an adult in good health. V and J are TRBV7-2 and TRBJ1-3; D perhaps matches TRBD1 (6 bases). The CDR3 nucleotides are TGTGCCAGCAGCACCGGGACACCTGGAAACACCATATATTTT. As protein: CASSTGTPGNTIYF.